The next 5 T cell receptor beta chains were all read from a single sample in a study of memory CD4+ T cells and cytomegalovirus serostatus. TCRdb's table, derived via immunoSEQ multiplex PCR, lists solely in-frame clones and lacks some. The sample records some 87,000 clones, approximately 80% being singletons. Single viable CD3+CD4+CD8-CD45RO+ cells were sorted as the memory CD4+ T cells. The specimen sequenced was memory CD4+ T cells from blood. Source of these receptors: an adult in good health and CMV-seropositive.

The J gene is TRBJ1-2, the V gene TRBV28; 7 bases map to TRBD1. With V trimmed by 5 bases and J by 8 bases, 8 bases remained unmatched. The germline V gene encodes CDR1 MDHEN and CDR2 SYDVKM. There are 13 residues in the CDR3. The CDR3 DNA follows: TGTGCCAGCAGTGTAGGACAGGAGGGCGGCTACACCTTC. It yields the protein CASSVGQEGGYTF.

A single count supports this clone. The rearrangement uses TRBV4-2 and TRBJ2-3, with 12 positions matching TRBD2. The trim removed 0 bases at V and 5 bases at J, leaving 12 bases unmatched. Germline V CDR1 and CDR2: LGHNA, YNFKEQ. This CDR3 comprises 19 residues. The CDR3 spells CASSQDRGWASGRGDTQYF. The DNA of the CDR3 is TGTGCCAGCAGCCAAGATCGAGGGTGGGCTAGCGGGAGGGGAGATACGCAGTATTTT.

J is TRBJ2-7 and V is TRBV5-8; 9 nucleotides agree with TRBD2. Germline lookup yields CDR1 SGHTS and CDR2 YDEGEE. There are 15 residues in the CDR3. The V segment lost 3 bases and the J segment 7 bases; nucleotides outside the gene matches: 11. DNA of the CDR3: TGTGCCAGCAGCTCAAGCGGGAGGTGGCTACGGGAGCAGTACTTC. It codes for CASSSSGRWLREQYF.

V is TRBV7-9 and J is TRBJ2-7; D is perhaps TRBD2 (6 bases). CDR3 length: 13 residues. CDR1 is SEHNR and CDR2 is FQNEAQ in the germline V gene (reference sequence). V lost 7 bases and J lost 2, with 12 bases in between. CDR3 in amino acids: CASTGTGTYEQYF. The DNA for the CDR3 is TGTGCCAGCACCGGGACTGGGACCTACGAGCAGTACTTC.

This clone was recorded once. V and J are TRBV29-1 and TRBJ1-1, with D possibly TRBD1 on 5 matching bases. This CDR3 has 14 residues. With 7 bases removed from V and 1 base from J, the gap between germline ends came to 16 bases. Germline V lookup: CDR1 SQVTM, CDR2 ANQGSEA. This CDR3 reads CSARDPTPNTEAFF. CDR3 nucleotide sequence: TGCAGCGCAAGGGACCCGACCCCGAACACTGAAGCTTTCTTT. The entire variable domain, with the rest obtained from reference TRBV29-1 and TRBJ1-1, is as follows: SAVISQKPSRDICQRGTSLTIQCQVDSQVTMMFWYRQQPGQSLTLIATANQGSEATYESGFVIDKFPISRPNLTFSTLTVSNMSPEDSSIYLCSARDPTPNTEAFFGQGTRLTVV.